These T cell receptor beta chains were read from a single sample in a study of control samples from healthy donors and cancer patients. Measured with immunoSEQ multiplex PCR; TCRdb has only the in-frame clones, and not every one. Of under 85,000 clones listed, about nine tenths are singletons. Sequenced input: PBMCs. The receptors derive from a man in his 60s with colorectal cancer. Both conserved end residues are part of each CDR3. The order of the fields is CDR3 DNA, CDR3 protein, clone size, D gene, V gene, J gene. A D gene is named only where the DNA matches it firmly. Expanded clones get a size class; other rows say once, few or many, or leave the size out.

TGTGCCATCAGTGAATGGGGGGGTCTGTACGAGCAGTACTTC	CAISEWGGLYEQYF	NA	TRBD2	TRBV10-3	TRBJ2-7
TGTGCCAGCAGCTTAGTGGCAGGGATCCGTGGGAACACAGATACGCAGTATTTT	CASSLVAGIRGNTDTQYF	NA	NA	TRBV7-6	TRBJ2-3
TGTGCCAGCAGCATTTCGGGACAGGGGAGTCTTGAGCCCCAGCATTTT	CASSISGQGSLEPQHF	once	TRBD1	TRBV5-6	TRBJ1-5
TGTGCCAGCAGCTTAGTGGCTAGCGGAAGCTCTGGGGCCAACGTCCTGACTTTC	CASSLVASGSSGANVLTF	NA	TRBD2	TRBV7-2	TRBJ2-6
TGTGCCAGCAGCTCAAATGGGGGGACTAATGAAAAACTGTTTTTT	CASSSNGGTNEKLFF	once	NA	TRBV9	TRBJ1-4
TGTGCCAGCTCACCCCTGAGTGAGACCCAGTACTTC	CASSPLSETQYF	NA	NA	TRBV18	TRBJ2-5
TGCGCCAGCAGCCAAGATTCCCCAGATACGCAGTATTTT	CASSQDSPDTQYF	once	NA	TRBV4-3	TRBJ2-3
TGTGCCAGCAGTGAAAGGGGACAGGGAACCCTCTCTGGGGCCAACGTCCTGACTTTC	CASSERGQGTLSGANVLTF	NA	TRBD1	TRBV6-1	TRBJ2-6
TGTGCCTGGGCCTCCGGGTCCTCTGGAAACACCATATATTTT	CAWASGSSGNTIYF	NA	NA	TRBV30	TRBJ1-3
TGTGCCAGCAGAGACAGGGCATATGGCTACACCTTC	CASRDRAYGYTF	NA	TRBD1	TRBV12-3/TRBV12-4	TRBJ1-2
TGTGCCAGCAGCCCGACGGAATATGGCTACACCTTC	CASSPTEYGYTF	NA	NA	TRBV7-9	TRBJ1-2
TGTGCCAGCTCACTAAGGGACGCCCGGTATGGCTACACCTTC	CASSLRDARYGYTF	few	NA	TRBV18	TRBJ1-2
TGTGCCAGCAGCTTAGGCCAGGAGTACCAGACCCAGTACTTC	CASSLGQEYQTQYF	NA	NA	TRBV7-3	TRBJ2-5
TGTGCCAGCTCACCCGGGACAGGACCTCAAGAGACCCAGTACTTC	CASSPGTGPQETQYF	NA	TRBD1	TRBV18	TRBJ2-5
TGTGCCAGCAGTGGGGGGACAGGGGATTTCACTGAAGCTTTCTTT	CASSGGTGDFTEAFF	NA	TRBD1	TRBV2	TRBJ1-1
TGTGCCAGCAGCCAAGGAGGCAGCACCTACAATGAGCAGTTCTTC	CASSQGGSTYNEQFF	NA	NA	TRBV3-1/TRBV3-2	TRBJ2-1
TGCAGCGTTATTGGGACAGGGGGCCACGGGGAGCTGTTTTTT	CSVIGTGGHGELFF	once	TRBD1	TRBV29-1	TRBJ2-2
TGTGCCAGCAGTTACGTCAGAGGGGGCCAAGAGACCCAGTACTTC	CASSYVRGGQETQYF	NA	NA	TRBV6-5	TRBJ2-5
TGTGCCTGGAGCGATACCGACCGGGACAGGGATGGCTACACCTTC	CAWSDTDRDRDGYTF	medium-sized	TRBD1	TRBV30	TRBJ1-2
TGTGCCAGCAGCGACCTGGTGACTAGCGTTGAGCAGTTCTTC	CASSDLVTSVEQFF	NA	TRBD2	TRBV2	TRBJ2-1
TGTGCCAGCAGTTTGGGGCAGGGTGGCGATTCACCCCTCCACTTT	CASSLGQGGDSPLHF	NA	NA	TRBV28	TRBJ1-6
TGTGCCAGCGGTATGGTAAAGGGCTCAAATTCACCCCTCCACTTT	CASGMVKGSNSPLHF	few	NA	TRBV6-5	TRBJ1-6
TGTGCCAGTAGCCACCTAGGAAACAATGAGCAGTTCTTC	CASSHLGNNEQFF	NA	NA	TRBV19	TRBJ2-1
TGTGCCAGCAGCTTTTGGAGCAACAGCCAAGAGACCCAGTACTTC	CASSFWSNSQETQYF	NA	NA	TRBV7-9	TRBJ2-5
TGTGCCAGCAGTTTGGGGCTAGCGGGGGGGCGAAACTTC	CASSLGLAGGRNF	NA	TRBD2	TRBV12-3/TRBV12-4	TRBJ2-5
TGTGCCTGGAGCGAGCGGGGGGGCCCAGATACGCAGTATTTT	CAWSERGGPDTQYF	NA	TRBD2	TRBV30	TRBJ2-3
TGTGCCAGCAGTCCCCCGACAGACTATGGCTACACCTTC	CASSPPTDYGYTF	NA	NA	TRBV28	TRBJ1-2
TGCGCCAGCAGTGAGGGCAGACGCTATGGCTACACCTTC	CASSEGRRYGYTF	NA	NA	TRBV10-1	TRBJ1-2
TGTGCCAGCAGCGTCCAGGGGTTGGACACCGGGGAGCTGTTTTTT	CASSVQGLDTGELFF	NA	NA	TRBV9	TRBJ2-2
TGTGCCAGCAGTCTCTACGGACAGGAAGATAACTATGGCTACACCTTC	CASSLYGQEDNYGYTF	NA	TRBD1	TRBV27	TRBJ1-2
TGTGCCAGCAGTCAGACAGCTAGCAATCAACCCCAGCATTTT	CASSQTASNQPQHF	NA	NA	TRBV7-9	TRBJ1-5
TGCGCCAGCAGCCAAGATCGGCTAGCAACTGAGCAGTTCTTC	CASSQDRLATEQFF	NA	NA	TRBV4-1	TRBJ2-1
TGCAGCGTTGATAAGCAGGGGGCCACTGAAGCTTTCTTT	CSVDKQGATEAFF	NA	TRBD1	TRBV29-1	TRBJ1-1
TGCAGCGTTGAAGACCCCTCCGGACAGGGTCCTTATGGCTACACCTTC	CSVEDPSGQGPYGYTF	NA	TRBD1	TRBV29-1	TRBJ1-2
TGTGCCAGCAGTCGGGGAACACTAGCCAAAAACATTCAGTACTTC	CASSRGTLAKNIQYF	NA	NA	TRBV6-2/TRBV6-3	TRBJ2-4
TGTGCCATCAGCTCAGGGTCCCTTAGCAATCAGCCCCGGCATTTT	CAISSGSLSNQPRHF	NA	NA	TRBV10-3	TRBJ1-5
TGCGCCAGCGGGGAGGGACAAAACACCGGGGAGCTGTTTTTT	CASGEGQNTGELFF	NA	NA	TRBV5-1	TRBJ2-2
TGTGCCAGCAGTCTCACCCGCGCGGGGGGGCGGGGCGAGCAGTACTTC	CASSLTRAGGRGEQYF	NA	TRBD2	TRBV28	TRBJ2-7
TGTGCCAGCAGCGGACAGGGACATAGCAATCAGCCCCAGCATTTT	CASSGQGHSNQPQHF	NA	TRBD1	TRBV2	TRBJ1-5
TGTGCCTGGAGTGTACTGGGTACGTTGGCTTTCTTT	CAWSVLGTLAFF	NA	NA	TRBV30	TRBJ1-1
TGCAGTGTAGACGCCGAGGGTGAGCAGTTCTTC	CSVDAEGEQFF	once	NA	TRBV20-1	TRBJ2-1
TGTGCCAGCAGGGGGGTCGAGCAGTTCTTC	CASRGVEQFF	NA	NA	TRBV2	TRBJ2-1
TGTGCCAGCAGCTTAGACAGCCAGGGCAATCAGCCCCAGCATTTT	CASSLDSQGNQPQHF	NA	NA	TRBV11-2	TRBJ1-5
TGTGCCAGCAGCTTAACGAGTCAGCCCCAGCATTTT	CASSLTSQPQHF	NA	NA	TRBV7-2	TRBJ1-5